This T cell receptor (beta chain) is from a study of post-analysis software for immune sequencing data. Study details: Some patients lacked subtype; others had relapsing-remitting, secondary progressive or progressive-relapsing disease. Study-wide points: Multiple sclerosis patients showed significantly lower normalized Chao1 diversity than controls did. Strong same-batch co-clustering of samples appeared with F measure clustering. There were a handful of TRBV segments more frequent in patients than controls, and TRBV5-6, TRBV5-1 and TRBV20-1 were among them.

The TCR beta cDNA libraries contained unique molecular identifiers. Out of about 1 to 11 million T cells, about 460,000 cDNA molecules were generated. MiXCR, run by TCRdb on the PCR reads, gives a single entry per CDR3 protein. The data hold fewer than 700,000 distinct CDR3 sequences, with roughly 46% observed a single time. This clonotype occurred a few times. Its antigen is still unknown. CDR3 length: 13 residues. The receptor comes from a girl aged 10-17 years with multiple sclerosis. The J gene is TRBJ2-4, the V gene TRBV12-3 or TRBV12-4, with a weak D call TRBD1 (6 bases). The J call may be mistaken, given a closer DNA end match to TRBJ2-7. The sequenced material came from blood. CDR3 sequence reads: CASSPRDTYEQYF. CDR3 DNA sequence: TGTGCCAGCAGTCCACGGGACACCTACGAGCAGTACTTC.